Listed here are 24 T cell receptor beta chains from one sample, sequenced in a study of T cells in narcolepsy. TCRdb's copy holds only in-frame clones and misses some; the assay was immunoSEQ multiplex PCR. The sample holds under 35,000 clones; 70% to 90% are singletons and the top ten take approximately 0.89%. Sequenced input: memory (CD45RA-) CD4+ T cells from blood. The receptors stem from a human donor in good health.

As DNA, the CDR3 is TGTGCCATCAGTGAGTCGCCTAGCGTGCTAGAGACCCAGTACTTC. Translated: CAISESPSVLETQYF. The V and J genes are TRBV10-3 and TRBJ2-5; a possible D gene is TRBD2 (6 bases). The CDR3 runs 15 residues. The germline CDR1 and CDR2 sequences are ENHRY and SYGVKD. The V end lost 0 bases, the J end lost 4 bases, and 12 bases lay between the germline ends.

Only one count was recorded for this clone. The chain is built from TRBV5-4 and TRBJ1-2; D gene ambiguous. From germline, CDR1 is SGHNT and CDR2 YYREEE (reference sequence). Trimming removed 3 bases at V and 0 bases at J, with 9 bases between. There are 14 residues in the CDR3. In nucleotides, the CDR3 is TGTGCCAGCAGCTCGGACGGAGCTAACTATGGCTACACCTTC. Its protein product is CASSSDGANYGYTF.

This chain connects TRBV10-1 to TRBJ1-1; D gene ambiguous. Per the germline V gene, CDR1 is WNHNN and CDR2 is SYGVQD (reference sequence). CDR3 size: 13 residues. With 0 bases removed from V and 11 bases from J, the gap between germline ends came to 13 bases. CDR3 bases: TGCGCCAGCAGTGAGTCGAAGACCCCCGGGGCTTTCTTT. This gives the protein CASSESKTPGAFF.

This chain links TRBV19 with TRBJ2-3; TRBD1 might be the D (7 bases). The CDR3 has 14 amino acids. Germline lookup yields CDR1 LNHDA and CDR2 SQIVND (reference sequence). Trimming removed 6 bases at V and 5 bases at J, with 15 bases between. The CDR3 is CASRRQGEVDTQYF. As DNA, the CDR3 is TGTGCCAGTAGGCGCCAGGGGGAGGTAGATACGCAGTATTTT.

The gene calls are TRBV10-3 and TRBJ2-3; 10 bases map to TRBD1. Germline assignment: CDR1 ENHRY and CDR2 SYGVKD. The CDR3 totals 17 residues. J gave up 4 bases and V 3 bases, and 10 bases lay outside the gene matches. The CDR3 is CAISERGGQGSADTQYF. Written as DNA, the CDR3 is TGTGCCATCAGTGAACGCGGGGGACAGGGGAGCGCAGATACGCAGTATTTT.

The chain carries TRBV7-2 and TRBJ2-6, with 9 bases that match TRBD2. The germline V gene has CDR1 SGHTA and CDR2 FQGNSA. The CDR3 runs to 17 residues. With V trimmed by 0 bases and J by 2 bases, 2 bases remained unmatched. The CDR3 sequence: CASSLAGTSPGANVLTF. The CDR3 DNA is TGTGCCAGCAGCTTAGCGGGGACTAGCCCTGGGGCCAACGTCCTGACTTTC.

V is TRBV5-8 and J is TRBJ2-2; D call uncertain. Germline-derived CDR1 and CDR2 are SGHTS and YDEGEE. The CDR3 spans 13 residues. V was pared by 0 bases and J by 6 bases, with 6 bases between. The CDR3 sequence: CASSLVRPGELFF. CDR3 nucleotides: TGTGCCAGCAGCTTGGTACGGCCCGGGGAGCTGTTTTTT.

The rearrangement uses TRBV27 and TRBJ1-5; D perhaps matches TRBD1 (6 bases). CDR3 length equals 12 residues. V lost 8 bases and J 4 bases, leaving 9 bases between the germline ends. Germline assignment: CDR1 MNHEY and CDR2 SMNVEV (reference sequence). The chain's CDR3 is CASRTANQPQHF. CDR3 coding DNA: TGTGCCAGCCGGACAGCAAATCAGCCCCAGCATTTT.

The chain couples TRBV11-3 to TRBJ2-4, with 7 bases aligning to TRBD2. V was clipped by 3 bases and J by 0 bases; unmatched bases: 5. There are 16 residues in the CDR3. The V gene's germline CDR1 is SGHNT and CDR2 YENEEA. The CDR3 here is CASSLGGRQAKNIQYF. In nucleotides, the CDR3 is TGTGCCAGCAGCTTGGGAGGGAGACAAGCCAAAAACATTCAGTACTTC.

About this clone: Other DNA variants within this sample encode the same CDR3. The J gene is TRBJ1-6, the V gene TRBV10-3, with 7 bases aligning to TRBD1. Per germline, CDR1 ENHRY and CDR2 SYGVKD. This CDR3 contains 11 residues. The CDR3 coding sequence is TGTGCAACAGGGGTCAATTCACCCCTCCACTTT. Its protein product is CATGVNSPLHF.

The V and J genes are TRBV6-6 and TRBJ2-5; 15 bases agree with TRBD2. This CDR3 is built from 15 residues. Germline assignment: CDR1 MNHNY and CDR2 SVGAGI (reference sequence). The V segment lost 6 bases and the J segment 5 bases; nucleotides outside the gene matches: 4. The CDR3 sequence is CASSRTSGGAETQYF. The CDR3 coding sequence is TGTGCCAGCAGCCGGACTAGCGGGGGGGCCGAGACCCAGTACTTC.

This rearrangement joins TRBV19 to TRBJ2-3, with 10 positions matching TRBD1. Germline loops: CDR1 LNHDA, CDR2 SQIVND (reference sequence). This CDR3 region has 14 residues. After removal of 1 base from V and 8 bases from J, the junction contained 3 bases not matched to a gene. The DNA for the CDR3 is TGTGCCAGTAGTATAGCCGGGACAGGGGTTACGCAGTATTTT. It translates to CASSIAGTGVTQYF.

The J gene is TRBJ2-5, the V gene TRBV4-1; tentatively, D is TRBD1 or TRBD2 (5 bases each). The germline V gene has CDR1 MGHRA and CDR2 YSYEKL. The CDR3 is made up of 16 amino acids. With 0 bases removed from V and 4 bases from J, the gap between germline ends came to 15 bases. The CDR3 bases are TGCGCCAGCAGCCAAGATCGGGTGGGGGTTGGAGAGACCCAGTACTTC. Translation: CASSQDRVGVGETQYF.

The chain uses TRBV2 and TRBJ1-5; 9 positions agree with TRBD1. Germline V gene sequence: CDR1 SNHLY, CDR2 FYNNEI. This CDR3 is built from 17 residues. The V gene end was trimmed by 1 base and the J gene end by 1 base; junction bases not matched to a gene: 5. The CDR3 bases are TGTGCCAGCAGTGAAGGGACAGGGGAAAGGAGCAATCAGCCCCAGCATTTT. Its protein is CASSEGTGERSNQPQHF. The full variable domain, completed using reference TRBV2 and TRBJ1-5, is EPEVTQTPSHQVTQMGQEVILRCVPISNHLYFYWYRQILGQKVEFLVSFYNNEISEKSEIFDDQFSVERPDGSNFTLKIRSTKLEDSAMYFCASSEGTGERSNQPQHFGDGTRLSIL.

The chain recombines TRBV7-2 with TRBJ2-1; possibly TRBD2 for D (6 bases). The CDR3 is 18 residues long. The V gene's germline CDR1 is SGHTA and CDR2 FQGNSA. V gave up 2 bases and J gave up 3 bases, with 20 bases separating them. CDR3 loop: CASSLRLVGGGSYNEQFF. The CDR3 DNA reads TGTGCCAGCAGCTTAAGGTTGGTCGGCGGAGGGAGCTACAATGAGCAGTTCTTC.

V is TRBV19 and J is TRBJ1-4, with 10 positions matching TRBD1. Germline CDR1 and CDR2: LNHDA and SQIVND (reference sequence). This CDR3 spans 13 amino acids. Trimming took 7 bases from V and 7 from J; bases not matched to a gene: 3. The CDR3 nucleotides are TGTGCCAGTAACCGGGACAGGGGTGAAAAACTGTTTTTT. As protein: CASNRDRGEKLFF.

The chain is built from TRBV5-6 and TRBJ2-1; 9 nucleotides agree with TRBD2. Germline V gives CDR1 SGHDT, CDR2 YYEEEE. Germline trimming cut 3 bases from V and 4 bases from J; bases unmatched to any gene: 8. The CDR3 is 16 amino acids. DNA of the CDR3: TGTGCCAGCAGCTCAGACAAGACTAGCGGATACAATGAGCAGTTCTTC. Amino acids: CASSSDKTSGYNEQFF.

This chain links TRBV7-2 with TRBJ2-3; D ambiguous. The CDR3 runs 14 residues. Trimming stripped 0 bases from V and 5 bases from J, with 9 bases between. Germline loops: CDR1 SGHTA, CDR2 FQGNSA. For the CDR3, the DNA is TGTGCCAGCAGCTTAGCGTCAGTGGTAGATACGCAGTATTTT. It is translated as CASSLASVVDTQYF.

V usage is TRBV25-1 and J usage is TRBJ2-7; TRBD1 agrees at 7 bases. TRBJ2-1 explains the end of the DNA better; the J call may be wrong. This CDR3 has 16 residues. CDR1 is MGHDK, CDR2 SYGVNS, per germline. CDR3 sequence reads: CASSPALQGTYNEQFF. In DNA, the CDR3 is TGTGCCAGCAGTCCCGCCCTACAGGGGACCTACAATGAGCAGTTCTTC.

The chain's CDR3 is CASSFSGRPEAFF. The CDR3 coding sequence is TGTGCCAGCAGCTTCAGCGGTAGACCTGAAGCTTTCTTT. The chain couples TRBV5-6 to TRBJ1-1, with no clear D. The ends were cut back, 2 bases at V and 6 bases at J, with 11 bases in the middle. Germline V CDR1 and CDR2: SGHDT, YYEEEE. This CDR3 comprises 13 residues. The whole variable domain, remainder taken from reference TRBV5-6 and TRBJ1-1, is DAGVTQSPTHLIKTRGQQVTLRCSPKSGHDTVSWYQQALGQGPQFIFQYYEEEERQRGNFPDRFSGHQFPNYSSELNVNALLLGDSALYLCASSFSGRPEAFFGQGTRLTVV.

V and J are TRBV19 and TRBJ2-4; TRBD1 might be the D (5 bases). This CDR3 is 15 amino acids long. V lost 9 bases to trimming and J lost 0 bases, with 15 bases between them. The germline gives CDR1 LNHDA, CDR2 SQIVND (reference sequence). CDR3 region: CASNINTGAKNIQYF. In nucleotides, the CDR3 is TGTGCCAGCAATATTAATACAGGAGCCAAAAACATTCAGTACTTC.

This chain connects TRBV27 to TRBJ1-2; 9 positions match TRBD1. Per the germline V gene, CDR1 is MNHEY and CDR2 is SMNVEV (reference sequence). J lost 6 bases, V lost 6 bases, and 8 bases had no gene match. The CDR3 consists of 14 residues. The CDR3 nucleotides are TGTGCCAGCAGCTCTGCGGACAGGGGCCATGGCTACACCTTC. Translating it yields CASSSADRGHGYTF.

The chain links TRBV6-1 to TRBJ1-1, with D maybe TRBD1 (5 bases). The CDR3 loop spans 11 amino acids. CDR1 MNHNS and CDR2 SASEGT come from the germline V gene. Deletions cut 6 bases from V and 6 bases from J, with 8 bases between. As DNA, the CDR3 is TGTGCCAGCAGAGGGACCCCTGAAGCTTTCTTT. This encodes CASRGTPEAFF.

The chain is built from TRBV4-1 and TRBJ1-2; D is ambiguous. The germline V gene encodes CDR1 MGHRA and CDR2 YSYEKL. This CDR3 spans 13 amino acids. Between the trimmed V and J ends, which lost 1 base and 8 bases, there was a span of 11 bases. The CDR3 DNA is TGCGCCAGCAGCCAAGGGACTGAGCAGGGCTACACCTTC. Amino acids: CASSQGTEQGYTF.